Sequencing of this TCR beta chain was carried out in a study of T cells in localized non-small cell lung cancer. Broader study findings: Clonality peaked in uninvolved adjacent lung rather than tumor. In adjacent lung appeared a median around 60 of the top 100 tumor clones. Only one tumor region went through sequencing, so heterogeneity may still be there.

Here immunoSEQ multiplex PCR was the method, and the copy in TCRdb shows in-frame clones only, minus some. This sample carries tens of thousands of clones, about 92% of them seen once, and the ten largest clones take around 6.5%. This clone occurred once. Its target is unknown. CDR3 length equals 17 residues. The V gene's germline CDR1 is ENHRY and CDR2 SYGVKD. V was clipped by 4 bases and J by 6 bases, with 22 bases between them. The clonotype originates from a female donor at least 60 years old with stage I lung adenocarcinoma. V and J are TRBV10-3 and TRBJ1-5; maybe TRBD1 (6 bases). The sample here was peripheral blood, taken before any cancer treatment. The CDR3 region has the DNA TGTGCCATCAGTGGGAGTCCGCGCCAGGGGATGGGTCAGCCCCAGCATTTT. Translation gives CAISGSPRQGMGQPQHF.